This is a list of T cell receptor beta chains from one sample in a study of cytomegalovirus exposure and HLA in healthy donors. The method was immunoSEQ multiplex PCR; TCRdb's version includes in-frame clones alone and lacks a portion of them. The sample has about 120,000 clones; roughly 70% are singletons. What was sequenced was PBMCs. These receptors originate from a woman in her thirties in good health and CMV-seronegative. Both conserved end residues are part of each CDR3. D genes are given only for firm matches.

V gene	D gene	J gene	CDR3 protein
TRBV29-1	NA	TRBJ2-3	CSVESHGGLTDTQYF
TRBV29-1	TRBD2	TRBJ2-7	CSVEGPGLVYEQYF
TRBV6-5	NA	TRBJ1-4	CASSYRRGSANEKLFF
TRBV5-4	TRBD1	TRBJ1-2	CASSVDPGTANYGYTF
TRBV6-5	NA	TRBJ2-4	CASSSRQLAKNIQYF
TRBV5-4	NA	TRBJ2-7	CASSADGGPYEQYF
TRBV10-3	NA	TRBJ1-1	CAIRVQEDTEAFF
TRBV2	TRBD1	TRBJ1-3	CASRGQLSGNTIYF
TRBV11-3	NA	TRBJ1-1	CASSLVYAGSFSEAFF
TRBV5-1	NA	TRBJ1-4	CASSLFTADATNEKLFF
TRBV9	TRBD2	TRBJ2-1	CASSVGVAGGVNEQFF
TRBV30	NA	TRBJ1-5	CAWSLGAGQPQHF
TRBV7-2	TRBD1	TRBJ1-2	CASSSKGQGATTYTF
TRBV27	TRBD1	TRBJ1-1	CASSALGQGNTEAFF
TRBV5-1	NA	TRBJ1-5	CASSLGGSGNQPQHF
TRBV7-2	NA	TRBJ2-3	CASSSRGSSTDTQYF
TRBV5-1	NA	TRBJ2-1	CASSLVSGDNEQFF
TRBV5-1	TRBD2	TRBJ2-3	CASSDLAGTTDTQYF
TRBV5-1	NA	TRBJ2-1	CASSLDGDSYNEQFF
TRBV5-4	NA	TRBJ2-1	CASSATFAGGNNEQFF
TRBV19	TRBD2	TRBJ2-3	CASSMAGGTDTQYF
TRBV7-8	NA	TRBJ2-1	CASSLAKNREQFF
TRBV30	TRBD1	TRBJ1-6	CAWAQGQGNSPLHF
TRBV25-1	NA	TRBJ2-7	CASSGDSFGTYEQYF
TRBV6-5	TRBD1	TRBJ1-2	CASSYATGSYGYTF
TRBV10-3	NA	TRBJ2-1	CAISAASDEQFF
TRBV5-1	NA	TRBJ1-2	CASSLGSSYGYTF
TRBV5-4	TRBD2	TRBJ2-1	CASSSGGTRVGHEQFF
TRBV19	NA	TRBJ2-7	CASSSFGGDGYEQYF
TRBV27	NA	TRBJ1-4	CASSLYKGDEKLFF
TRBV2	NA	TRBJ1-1	CASSSLADTEAFF
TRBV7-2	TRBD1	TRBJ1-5	CASSLGRDSYSAQHF
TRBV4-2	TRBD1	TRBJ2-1	CASSQAETGGHEQFF
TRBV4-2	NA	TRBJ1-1	CASSREGSEKAFF
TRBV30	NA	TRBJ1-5	CAWSRGGAVRSNQPQHF
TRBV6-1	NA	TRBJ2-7	CASSEGPGNRHEQYF
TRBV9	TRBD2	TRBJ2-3	CASSSEGLAVKVDTQYF
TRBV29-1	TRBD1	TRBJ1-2	CSVEEAGQGRGGYTF
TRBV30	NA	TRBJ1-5	CAWSGGRRSNQPQHF
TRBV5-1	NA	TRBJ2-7	CASKRDTNYEQYF
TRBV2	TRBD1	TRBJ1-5	CASQTGFNQPQHF
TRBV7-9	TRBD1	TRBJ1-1	CASSRGTVSMNTEAFF
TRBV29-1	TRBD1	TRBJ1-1	CSVEDPGQGGTEAFF
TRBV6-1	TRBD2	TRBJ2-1	CASSGRTSGSGEQFF
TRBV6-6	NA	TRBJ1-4	CASSRGYEKLFF